This TCR beta chain originates from a study of quantifying T cell responses using KT2 cells. Across the study: Reverse transcription used primers in the TCR alpha and beta constant regions.

Study observations and caveats: Counts of KT2 alpha and beta sequences rose linearly with the number of KT2 cells added. KT2 sequence counts showed saturation when very many KT2 cells were spiked in. Even the lowest spike-in, about one KT2 cell per 100,000 PBMC, yielded detectable KT2 sequences.

The cDNA 3' end received a ligated oligonucleotide with a UMI. First-round PCR used three to five cycles and beta primers RC1.1 and RC1.2 covering TRBC1 and TRBC2. Each CDR3 protein gets one entry after TCRdb re-called the UMI-ligation and nested PCR reads with MiXCR. The profile shows approximately 57,000 distinct CDR3 sequences, approximately 13% of them singletons. Per the germline V gene, CDR1 is SGHRS and CDR2 is YFSETQ. J was trimmed by 2 bases and V by 2 bases; bases with no gene match: 6. The length of the CDR3 is 15 residues. Known numbers of the T cell clone KT2 were added to PBMC. This clonotype showed up just a few times. As yet, its antigen is unknown.

Sequenced sample: PBMCs spiked with cells of the T cell clone KT2. The chain has TRBV5-1 and TRBJ2-5, with 7 bases aligning to TRBD2. This clonotype originated in a human donor. The CDR3 bases are TGCGCCAGCAGCTTTTCTAGCGGAGCGCAAGAGACCCAGTACTTC. Amino acids: CASSFSSGAQETQYF.